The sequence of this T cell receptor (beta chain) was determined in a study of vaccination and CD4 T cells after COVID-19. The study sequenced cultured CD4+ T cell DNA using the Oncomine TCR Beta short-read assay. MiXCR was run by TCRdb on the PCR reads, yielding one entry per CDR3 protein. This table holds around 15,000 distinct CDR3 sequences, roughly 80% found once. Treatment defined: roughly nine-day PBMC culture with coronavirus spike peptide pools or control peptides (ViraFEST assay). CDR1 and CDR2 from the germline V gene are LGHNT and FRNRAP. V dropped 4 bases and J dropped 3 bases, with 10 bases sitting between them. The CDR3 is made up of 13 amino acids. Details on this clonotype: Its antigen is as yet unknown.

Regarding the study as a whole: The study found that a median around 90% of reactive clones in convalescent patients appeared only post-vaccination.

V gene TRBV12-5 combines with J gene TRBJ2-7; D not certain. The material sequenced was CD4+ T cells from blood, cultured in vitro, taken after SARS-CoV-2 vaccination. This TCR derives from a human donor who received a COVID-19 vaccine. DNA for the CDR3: TGTGCTAGTGGTTCAAGTAGGAACTACGAGCAGTACTTC. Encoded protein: CASGSSRNYEQYF.